What follows is one TCR beta chain and its context. V gave up 0 bases and J gave up 2 bases; unmatched junction bases: 4. Germline loops: CDR1 LGHNA, CDR2 YSLEER. The CDR3 length is 17 residues. The record originates from a study of T cells after yellow fever vaccination. Researchers made TCR cDNA using 5'RACE template switching, and this step added a universal primer site and UMIs. TCRdb reprocessed the 5' RACE reads with MiXCR, giving one entry per CDR3 protein. The table has fewer than 100,000 distinct CDR3 sequences, about 8.4% seen once. The chain joins TRBV4-3 to TRBJ2-2; 9 bases line up with TRBD1. The source was CD8+ T cells not binding an NS4B(214-222) dextramer, sorted from PBMCs, collected roughly 14 days after the first yellow fever vaccination. This sequence was found in a man aged 18-30 years who received the YFV17D yellow fever vaccine. The CDR3 DNA reads as TGCGCCAGCAGCCAAGATGTACAGGGGGCTAACACCGGGGAGCTGTTTTTT. Translation gives CASSQDVQGANTGELFF.